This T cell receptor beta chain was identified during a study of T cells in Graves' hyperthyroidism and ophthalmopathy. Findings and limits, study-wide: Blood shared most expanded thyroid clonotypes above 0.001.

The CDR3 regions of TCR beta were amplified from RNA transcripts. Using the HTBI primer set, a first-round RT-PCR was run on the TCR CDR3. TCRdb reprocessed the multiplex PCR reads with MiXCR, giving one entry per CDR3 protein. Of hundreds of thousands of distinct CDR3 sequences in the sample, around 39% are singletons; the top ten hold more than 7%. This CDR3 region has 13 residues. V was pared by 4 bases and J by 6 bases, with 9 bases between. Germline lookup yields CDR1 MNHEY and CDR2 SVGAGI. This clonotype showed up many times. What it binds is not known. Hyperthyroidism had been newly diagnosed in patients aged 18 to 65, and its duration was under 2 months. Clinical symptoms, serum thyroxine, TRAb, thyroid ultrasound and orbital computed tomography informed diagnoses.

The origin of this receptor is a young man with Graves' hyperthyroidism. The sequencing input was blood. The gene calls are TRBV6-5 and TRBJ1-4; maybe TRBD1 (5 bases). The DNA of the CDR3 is TGTGCCAGCAGTTGGGACTACGATGAAAAACTGTTTTTT. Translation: CASSWDYDEKLFF.